Listed below are T cell receptor beta chains from one sample, sequenced in a study of OX40 agonist ivuxolimab in advanced cancers. Generated by immunoSEQ multiplex PCR, the TCRdb table keeps only in-frame clones and is missing some. Altogether about 100,000 clones are present, just over 90% being singletons, with the ten largest covering under 0.4%. Sequences were derived from CD4+ or CD8+ T cells sorted from blood, sampled in a trial of the OX40 agonist ivuxolimab. The source of these receptors is an adult with an advanced solid tumor such as melanoma, head and neck, liver or kidney cancer. Each CDR3 is given with its conserved first and last residue. Each record gives: CDR3 DNA, CDR3 protein, V gene, clone size, J gene, D gene. D genes are given only for firm matches. The size field is filled for only some rows; it gives once, few, many or a size class.

TGCGCCAGCAGCCTTAGCAGGGGGCAGTCGTCGCGGGCCGACTACGAGCAGTACTTC CASSLSRGQSSRADYEQYF TRBV5-1 . TRBJ2-7 TRBD1
TGTGCCAGTAGTCGACGACTAGCGGGCACAGATACGCAGTATTTT CASSRRLAGTDTQYF TRBV19 . TRBJ2-3 TRBD2
TGTGCCAGCAGTTTTGTGCCAGGGTCTCAGCCCCAGCATTTT CASSFVPGSQPQHF TRBV28 . TRBJ1-5 .
TGTGCCAGCAGTTCCCCTTGGACAGTACCATATGGCTACACCTTC CASSSPWTVPYGYTF TRBV28 . TRBJ1-2 .
TGCGCCAGCAGCTTGGCCCTGGCGGGCACAGATACGCAGTATTTT CASSLALAGTDTQYF TRBV5-1 . TRBJ2-3 .
TGCGCCAGCAGCCTGGCAGGGGGACAGGGATCGGATCAGCCCCAGCATTTT CASSLAGGQGSDQPQHF TRBV4-3 . TRBJ1-5 TRBD1
TGTGCCAGCAGTCTCCCAGGACAGGGGGCCTACGAGCAGTACTTC CASSLPGQGAYEQYF TRBV14 . TRBJ2-7 TRBD1
TGCGCCAGCAGCCAAGATCACTACTTAACTGGCGCTAGATTCACAGATACGCAGTATTTT CASSQDHYLTGARFTDTQYF TRBV4-3 once TRBJ2-3 .
TGTGCTAGTGGTTTGGTACCAGATGGGGTTCTCTACAATGAGCAGTTCTTC CASGLVPDGVLYNEQFF TRBV12-5 . TRBJ2-1 .
TGTGCCAGCAGCTTAGCTATGGGGACTGAAGCTTTCTTT CASSLAMGTEAFF TRBV7-9 . TRBJ1-1 .
TGTGCCAGCAGCTTAGGGATAGGGGGTGGGAAGCAGTTCTTC CASSLGIGGGKQFF TRBV7-2 . TRBJ2-1 .
TGTGCCAGCAGCGTAGGGGCGAACACCGGGGAGCTGTTTTTT CASSVGANTGELFF TRBV9 . TRBJ2-2 .
TGTGCCAGCAGGCAAGATGCTAGCGGGAACAGACAGTTCTTC CASRQDASGNRQFF TRBV7-9 . TRBJ2-1 TRBD2
TGTGCCAGCAGCCCAACTAGCGGGAGGGGGACCGGGGAGCTGTTTTTT CASSPTSGRGTGELFF TRBV14 . TRBJ2-2 TRBD2
TGTGCCAGCAGTTTGCCCGGGACAGGGCTCTACGAGCAGTACTTC CASSLPGTGLYEQYF TRBV28 . TRBJ2-7 TRBD1
TGTGCCAGCAGGGGGAATCGCCTCTACAATGAGCAGTTCTTC CASRGNRLYNEQFF TRBV7-2 . TRBJ2-1 .
TGCGCCAGCAGCCTCCTATCGGCAAAAGTCTACAATGAGCAGTTCTTC CASSLLSAKVYNEQFF TRBV5-1 . TRBJ2-1 .
TGTGCCAGCAGTTTTGGCGGGAGTGGGACCGGGGAGCTGTTTTTT CASSFGGSGTGELFF TRBV28 . TRBJ2-2 TRBD2
TGTGCCAGTAGTATCAGACGGTTCTACGAGCAGTACTTC CASSIRRFYEQYF TRBV19 . TRBJ2-7 .
TGTGCCAGCAGCACCCCGGGTGGGGACAGGCCCTACGAGCAGTACTTC CASSTPGGDRPYEQYF TRBV28 . TRBJ2-7 TRBD1
TGTGCCAGCAGCTTTCAAGCGGGAGGGAGGGCCAAAAACATTCAGTACTTC CASSFQAGGRAKNIQYF TRBV7-2 . TRBJ2-4 TRBD2
TGTGCCATCAGTGAAGGCTACATGAACACTGAAGCTTTCTTT CAISEGYMNTEAFF TRBV10-3 . TRBJ1-1 .
TGTGCCAGCACCGGACAGGGGAACTACGAGCAGTACTTC CASTGQGNYEQYF TRBV2 once TRBJ2-7 TRBD1
TGTGCCAGTAGTATAAGACTAGCATCTGGGGGCTCGGAAGAGACCCAGTACTTC CASSIRLASGGSEETQYF TRBV19 . TRBJ2-5 .
TGTGCCTGGAGTGCCGGCATGACAGGGGTCTATGGCTACACCTTC CAWSAGMTGVYGYTF TRBV30 . TRBJ1-2 TRBD1
TGTGCCAGTAGTACGGGGAGTAGCAATCAGCCCCAGCATTTT CASSTGSSNQPQHF TRBV19 . TRBJ1-5 .
TGTGCCAGCAGCGTTGGACTAGCGGACCTCAATGAGCAGTTCTTC CASSVGLADLNEQFF TRBV9 . TRBJ2-1 TRBD2
TGTGCCAGCAGCCCCGAGCCTTCCTACGAGCAGTACTTC CASSPEPSYEQYF TRBV5-4 . TRBJ2-7 .
TGTGCCAGCTCTTTGACCAGGCAGGAATCCTACAATGAGCAGTTCTTC CASSLTRQESYNEQFF TRBV18 . TRBJ2-1 .
TGTGCCAGCCGGGGGCAGGGGAGAAATAATTCACCCCTCCACTTT CASRGQGRNNSPLHF TRBV19 . TRBJ1-6 .
TGCACCAGCAGCCAAGAGGGCCGGTCCTACAATGAGCAGTTCTTC CTSSQEGRSYNEQFF TRBV1 . TRBJ2-1 .
TGTGCCAGCAGTTTGGTGAAGGGTCAGCCCCAGCATTTT CASSLVKGQPQHF TRBV28 . TRBJ1-5 .
TGTGCCAGCTCACCTGGGACAGGGGGCTTGAATCAGCCCCAGCATTTT CASSPGTGGLNQPQHF TRBV18 . TRBJ1-5 TRBD1
TGTGCCAGCAGTCCAGACAGGGGGTGGACCTACGAGCAGTACTTC CASSPDRGWTYEQYF TRBV5-6 . TRBJ2-7 TRBD1
TGCGCCAGCAGCCAAGAACCGGCGCTGAACACTGAAGCTTTCTTT CASSQEPALNTEAFF TRBV4-1 . TRBJ1-1 .
TGTGCCAGCAGTTATTCTGGGGGCGCTAGTTACGAGCAGTACTTC CASSYSGGASYEQYF TRBV6-5 . TRBJ2-7 .
TGTGCCAGCTCACCCGGGAAGGGAGCTTTCTTT CASSPGKGAFF TRBV18 . TRBJ1-1 .
TGTGCCCACAGAGGGTTGAACACTGAAGCTTTCTTT CAHRGLNTEAFF TRBV10-3 . TRBJ1-1 .
TGTGCCATCAGTGACCAACAGACTTATGGCTACACCTTC CAISDQQTYGYTF TRBV10-3 few TRBJ1-2 .
TGCGCCAGCAGTGAAACGGGAGCGGCAAACACCGGGGAGCTGTTTTTT CASSETGAANTGELFF TRBV10-2 . TRBJ2-2 .
TGTGCCAGCTTGAGCAGAACAGATACGCAGTATTTT CASLSRTDTQYF TRBV2 . TRBJ2-3 .